This T cell receptor beta chain is drawn from a study of OX40 agonist ivuxolimab in advanced cancers. In germline, CDR1 is SGHDT, CDR2 YYEEEE. The junction had 4 bases not matched to a gene; V was cut back by 0 bases and J by 8 bases. There are 13 residues in the CDR3. The method was immunoSEQ multiplex PCR; TCRdb's version includes in-frame clones alone and lacks a portion of them. The sample includes approximately 50,000 clones, roughly nine tenths seen only once; the top ten take 0.61%. The sequence was obtained from an adult with an advanced solid tumor such as melanoma, head and neck, liver or kidney cancer. The chain uses TRBV5-6 and TRBJ1-1; 7 positions match TRBD1. Here the sequenced sample was CD4+ or CD8+ T cells sorted from blood, taken in a trial of the OX40 agonist ivuxolimab. The CDR3 DNA reads as TGTGCCAGCAGCTTGGTGGGGACAGCAGAAGCTTTCTTT. It yields the protein CASSLVGTAEAFF. Looking up the rest from reference TRBV5-6 and TRBJ1-1 gives the full variable domain: DAGVTQSPTHLIKTRGQQVTLRCSPKSGHDTVSWYQQALGQGPQFIFQYYEEEERQRGNFPDRFSGHQFPNYSSELNVNALLLGDSALYLCASSLVGTAEAFFGQGTRLTVV.